This TCR beta chain stems from a study of T cell responses to AZD1222 COVID-19 vaccine. Profiling relied on immunoSEQ multiplex PCR, and the TCRdb table lists in-frame clones only, not all of them. The sample holds about 200,000 clones, under 95% seen once. Looked up from germline, CDR1 is SEHNR and CDR2 is FQNEAQ (reference sequence). CDR3 length: 14 residues. V was shortened by 2 bases and J by 6 bases, with 11 bases between the two germline ends. The sequence was obtained from an adult who received the AZD1222 COVID-19 vaccine. This sequence joins TRBV7-9 and TRBJ2-1, with D maybe TRBD1 (5 bases). The sequences come from peripheral blood, collected 28 days after the second AZD1222 dose. The CDR3 spells CASSLSTGRNEQFF. As DNA, the CDR3 is TGTGCCAGCAGCTTAAGTACAGGTCGCAATGAGCAGTTCTTC. The full variable domain, its missing parts supplied by reference TRBV7-9 and TRBJ2-1, is DTGVSQNPRHKITKRGQNVTFRCDPISEHNRLYWYRQTLGQGPEFLTYFQNEAQLEKSRLLSDRFSAERPKGSFSTLEIQRTEQGDSAMYLCASSLSTGRNEQFFGPGTRLTVL.